Listed here is a single T cell receptor beta chain. It lacks a known antigen. Base qualities are not recorded, but no much larger clone differs from it by a single base. The sample originates from a study of cytomegalovirus exposure and HLA in healthy donors (dated by TCRdb to 2016 to 2017). About the investigation overall: An earlier analysis of 587 of the donors reported roughly 300 Gb of sequence data and some 120 million unique TCR beta sequences from around 200 million T cells. An early release that covered approximately 600 HLA-typed donors contained approximately 300 gigabases of sequencing data and 65 million to 100 million unique TCR sequences. To decide whether each TCR beta V gene segment behaved as functional or pseudogenic, an earlier analysis of 587 of the donors relied on high-throughput TCR beta sequencing. HLA typing covered class I and class II loci at four-digit resolution. Using immunosequencing, the study profiled T cell repertoires from 666 subjects and related those repertoires to cytomegalovirus serostatus. The aim of the study was to test whether cataloging public T cell receptors could identify signatures of past pathogen exposure. In addition to the first cohort of 666 subjects, a separate validation cohort of under 150 different subjects was used. Roughly 5 DR-DQ haplotypes were handled as single units for association and clustering because linkage in the cohort was strong. Among some 410 genotyped donors of the cohort, an average of roughly 230,000 unique TCR beta nucleotide sequences was sequenced per donor, of which about 19% were non-productive. All discovery cohort repertoires had been generated on a single sequencing platform. In a later analysis, previously published TCR beta repertoires from 670 or so donors were re-analyzed and high-resolution HLA genotyping was added so that TCR occurrence patterns could be studied. Of the approximately 400 genotyped donors, 65% to 90% fell in the genetic ancestry cluster associated with self-reported Caucasian donors. To predict cytomegalovirus infection status, the study combined high-throughput TCR immunosequencing, statistical association of individual TCRs with disease status, and machine learning. A later genetic analysis took genome-wide SNP genotypes for about 55% of the roughly 670 donors and used that subset as a discovery cohort. The number of donors typed differed by locus, with 629-630 for A, B, C, DRB1 and DQB1, around 500 for DQA1, 600 to 610 for DPA1, and around 430 for DPB1. Donor age, sex, ethnicity and CMV serostatus were compiled alongside the repertoire data. In the later analysis, no new phenotypic data were used to find candidate immune exposures; instead, reliance was placed on TCR beta sequences and their occurrence across donors. What the study reported, not specific to this receptor: HLA typing was unavailable for some donors at each locus, so association tests used only the typed subset. The earlier analysis of 587 of the donors excluded some 16 rarely observed V segments, including chromosome 9 orphons, because counts were too low. Presence/absence analyses assumed roughly uniform sequencing depth across donors, an assumption that may not hold. This cohort had only TCR beta chains sequenced, and the lack of alpha or paired-chain data limited which features could be detected. In a later analysis, the rate of TCR association differed among HLA loci, with DRB1 alleles having the most associated TCRs and HLA-C alleles having the fewest. V-gene and J-gene trimming of TCR beta chains was associated with a missense DCLRE1C variant in a later genetic analysis, and the association was replicated in an independent cohort. A few of the identified cytomegalovirus-associated TCR beta chains were confirmed in vitro to be specific for cytomegalovirus antigens. Several of the top co-occurrence clusters appeared to be linked to parvovirus B19, influenza, CMV and Epstein-Barr virus, according to a later analysis. A later analysis found that HLA-associated TCR beta chains were more clonally expanded and had lower generation probabilities than equally common non-associated chains. Linkage disequilibrium might explain the correlated functional status among segregating V segments, but an unknown experimental factor could not be ruled out. The study listed 150 to 200 TCR beta chains as associated with cytomegalovirus. In a later genetic analysis, fewer N-insertions in productive TCRs were reported among donors in an Asian-associated ancestry cluster than the approximately 710-donor mean. Some IMGT-functional V segments, including TRBV6-2 and TRBV6-3, could not be distinguished by the 87-base-pair reads and were therefore excluded. A group of highly shared sequence variants was considered likely to be a technical artifact of the sequencing pipeline. A further reported finding was that TCR beta sequences accurately predicted the HLA-A and HLA-B alleles for most subjects in the first cohort. Across donors, most TCR sequences were observed very rarely, whereas some public TCRs were present in many individuals. It was suggested by the authors that the approach could potentially be generalized to other disease states and immunological phenotypes. In an earlier analysis of about 550 of the donors, most TCR beta V segments were observed in productive rearrangements about 90% or about 30% of the time, broadly matching IMGT annotations. In both the original and validation cohorts, the classifier was reported to diagnose cytomegalovirus status with high specificity and sensitivity. A later analysis associated 15,000 to 20,000 TCR beta sequences with specific HLA alleles at a false discovery rate of 0.05. The only immune exposure information available for the cohort was CMV serostatus. Assigning TCR associations to individual alleles was difficult when HLA alleles, especially DR and DQ, strongly co-occurred. According to a later analysis, most CMV-associated TCR beta chains appeared to be HLA-restricted, and the HLA associations seemed to be driven largely by CMV exposure.

The cohort was made up of 500 to 800 healthy bone marrow donors. Cohort members were all nominally healthy when sampled, although unrecorded immune exposures were likely present. The donor was CMV seropositive and was included in the group of 250 to 300 seropositive cohort members. Each donor provided a peripheral blood sample, and peripheral blood mononuclear cells were used for TCR beta sequencing. The Qiagen DNeasy Blood Extraction Kit was used to extract genomic DNA from the blood cell samples. From the cysteine through the phenylalanine, the CDR3 covers 16 amino acids. The CDR3 DNA has 48 bases and is translated from base 1. V lost 3 bases and J lost 0 bases; the stretch between them is 9 bases long. Looking up the germline V gene (reference sequence) yields CDR1 LNHNV and CDR2 YYDKDF. Libraries were constructed by the immunoSEQ multiplex PCR assay. For the multiplex PCR, a mixture combining 60 forward primers for TCR Vbeta segments and 13 reverse primers for TCR Jbeta segments was used. Amplification of the CDR3 region of rearranged TCR beta genes was performed with a multiplex PCR assay on genomic DNA. The amplified TCR beta libraries were sequenced on the Illumina HiSeq System as 87-base-pair reads. The original pipeline was this. In a later analysis, some 80 million unique TCR beta chains were counted across the roughly 610 repertoires, and roughly 10 million of these chains were shared by at least two donors. A nearest-neighbor algorithm error-corrected the raw reads and collapsed the reads into unique sequences, merging closely related sequences to remove PCR and sequencing errors. CDR3 sequences were aligned to IMGT reference sequences to assign V, D and J gene segments. For a sequence to be retained, at least a six-nucleotide match to both a V gene segment and a J gene segment was required. Rearrangements were classified as productive when the CDR3 lacked stop codons and remained in frame with V and J, and all other rearrangements were classified as non-productive. Following IMGT convention, CDR3 was defined as the stretch from the second conserved V-encoded cysteine up to the conserved J-encoded phenylalanine. Sequences without an unambiguous match to a single V gene segment were excluded from the earlier analysis of about 640 of the donors. In an earlier analysis of about 590 of the donors, a V segment was called functional when productive rearrangements were above 56.7%, and segregating when the standard deviation between donors exceeded 5%. A statistical classification framework was built to diagnose cytomegalovirus status from the catalog of TCR beta chain sequences. V and J gene assignment, in a later analysis, came from comparing TCR nucleotide sequences with IMGT/GENE-DB human TR gene sequences. In a later analysis, CDR3 sequences and most-parsimonious VDJ recombination scenarios were assigned using the TCRdist pipeline. A later analysis defined each TCR beta chain by its CDR3 amino acid sequence plus V-gene family, and excluded reads lacking a unique V-gene family. In a later analysis, around 600 highly shared, low-generation-probability nucleotide sequences were removed to address suspected cross-contamination and a sequencing artifact. In a later analysis, a clonal expansion index for each public chain was calculated from normalized within-repertoire ranks of inferred template counts. Generation probabilities in a later analysis came from a VDJ recombination model fitted to out-of-frame rearrangements, and those results were checked against IGoR. In a later analysis, hypergeometric tests were used to score TCR-TCR, TCR-HLA and TCR-CMV co-occurrence, with a repertoire-size bias correction applied to TCR pairs. To estimate false discovery rates, a later analysis permuted the HLA or CMV assignments 20 times. A later analysis grouped co-occurring TCRs with DBSCAN, adding TCRdist sequence similarity when clustering within HLA-allele-positive subsets. Co-occurrence clustering excluded repertoires with fewer than 30,000 or more than 120,000 public chains, plus five with anomalous nucleotide sharing. Here the immuneACCESS table is served through TCRdb, limited to in-frame sequences with V and J called. Missing clones are a known gap in these copies; in checked studies unresolved V genes cover under half, and the rest lacks a known reason. The V and J calls and the clone size are those of that table, but D and trimming were determined from the DNA. The sample table lists about 89,000 clones, about 85% of them with a count of one. The ten most abundant clones make up around 7.4% of the sample.

The receptor was isolated from a man aged 40-49 years in good health and CMV-seropositive. The material sequenced was PBMCs. The sequence joins TRBV15 to TRBJ2-6, with no D gene named confidently. At the DNA level, the sequence is TGTGCCACCAGCAGGCAACAGAGCTCTGGGGCCAACGTCCTGACTTTC. It codes for CATSRQQSSGANVLTF.